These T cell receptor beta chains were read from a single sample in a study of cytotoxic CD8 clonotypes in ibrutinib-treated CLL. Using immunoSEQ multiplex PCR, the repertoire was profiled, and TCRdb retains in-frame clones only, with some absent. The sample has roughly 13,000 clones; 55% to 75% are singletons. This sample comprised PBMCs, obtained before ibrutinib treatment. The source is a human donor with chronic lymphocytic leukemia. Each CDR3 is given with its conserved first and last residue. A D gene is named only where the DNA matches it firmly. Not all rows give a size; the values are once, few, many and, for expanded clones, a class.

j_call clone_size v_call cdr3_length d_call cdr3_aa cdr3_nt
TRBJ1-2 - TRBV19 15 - CASSILPTTSYGYTF TGTGCCAGTAGTATCCTCCCGACCACGTCCTATGGCTACACCTTC
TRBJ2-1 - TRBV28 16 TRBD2 CASSDPGGSSYNEQFF TGTGCCAGCAGCGATCCGGGCGGGAGCTCCTACAATGAGCAGTTCTTC
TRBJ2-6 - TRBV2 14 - CASTDGSGANVLTF TGTGCCAGCACGGACGGCTCTGGGGCCAACGTCCTGACTTTC
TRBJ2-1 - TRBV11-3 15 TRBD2 CASSLHGTSGSEQFF TGTGCCAGCAGCTTACACGGGACTAGCGGGAGTGAGCAGTTCTTC
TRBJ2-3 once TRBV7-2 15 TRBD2 CASSRGGFEADTQYF TGTGCCAGCAGCCGCGGGGGATTCGAGGCAGATACGCAGTATTTT
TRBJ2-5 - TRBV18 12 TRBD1 CASSPLDRAQYF TGTGCCAGCTCACCGCTAGACAGGGCCCAGTACTTC
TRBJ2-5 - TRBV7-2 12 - CASSLEAETQYF TGTGCCAGCAGCTTAGAAGCCGAGACCCAGTACTTC
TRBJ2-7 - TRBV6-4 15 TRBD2 CASTWTSGRVHEQYF TGTGCCAGCACCTGGACTAGCGGGAGGGTCCACGAGCAGTACTTC
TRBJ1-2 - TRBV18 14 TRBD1 CASSPGTAAYGYTF TGTGCCAGCTCACCAGGGACAGCCGCGTATGGCTACACCTTC
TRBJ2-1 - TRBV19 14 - CASRGGPSYNEQFF TGTGCCTCGAGGGGGGGGCCCTCCTACAATGAGCAGTTCTTC
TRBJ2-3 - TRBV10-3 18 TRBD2 CAISAPGTSGVGTDTQYF TGTGCCATCAGTGCCCCCGGGACTAGCGGGGTCGGCACAGATACGCAGTATTTT
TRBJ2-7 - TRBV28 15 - CASSLSEDRPYEQYF TGTGCCAGCAGTTTAAGTGAGGACCGCCCTTACGAGCAGTACTTC
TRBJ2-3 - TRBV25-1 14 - CASTYQGSTDTQYF TGTGCCAGCACATACCAGGGGTCCACAGATACGCAGTATTTT
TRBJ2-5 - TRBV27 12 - CASRAGWETQYF TGTGCCAGCAGGGCGGGTTGGGAGACCCAGTACTTC
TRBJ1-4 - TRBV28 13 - CASRRGDNEKLFF TGTGCCAGCAGACGGGGAGATAATGAAAAACTGTTTTTT
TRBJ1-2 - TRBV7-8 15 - CASSLVKGPMGGYTF TGTGCCAGCAGCTTAGTCAAGGGGCCGATGGGGGGCTACACCTTC
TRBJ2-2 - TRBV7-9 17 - CASSTRGLAGSSGELFF TGTGCCAGCAGCACACGAGGTTTGGCAGGCAGTTCCGGGGAGCTGTTTTTT
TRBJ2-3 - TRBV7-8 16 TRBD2 CASSTRLAGPGDTQYF TGTGCCAGCAGCACCCGACTAGCGGGCCCGGGAGATACGCAGTATTTT
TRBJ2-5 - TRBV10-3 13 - CAISEAGAETQYF TGTGCCATCAGTGAGGCGGGGGCGGAGACCCAGTACTTC
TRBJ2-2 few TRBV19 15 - CASTPLAGSTGELFF TGTGCCAGTACTCCGTTGGCTGGAAGCACCGGGGAGCTGTTTTTT
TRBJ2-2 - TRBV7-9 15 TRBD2 CASSSPGLGHRELFF TGTGCCAGCAGCTCCCCGGGACTAGGGCACCGGGAGCTGTTTTTT
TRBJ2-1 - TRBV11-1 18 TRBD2 CASSFLVASGGSGDEQFF TGTGCCAGCAGCTTTCTTGTGGCTAGCGGGGGCTCCGGGGATGAGCAGTTCTTC
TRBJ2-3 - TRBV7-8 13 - CASSPPRADTQYF TGTGCCAGCAGCCCCCCCCGGGCAGATACGCAGTATTTT
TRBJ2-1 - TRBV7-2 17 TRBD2 CASSLLPGLAVFNEQFF TGTGCCAGCAGCTTATTGCCGGGACTAGCGGTTTTCAATGAGCAGTTCTTC
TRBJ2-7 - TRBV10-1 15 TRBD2 CASPSGGGSAYEQYF TGCGCCAGCCCTAGCGGGGGGGGGAGCGCCTACGAGCAGTACTTC
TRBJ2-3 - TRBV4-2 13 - CASSPGPEVTQYF TGTGCCAGCAGCCCCGGTCCTGAGGTTACGCAGTATTTT
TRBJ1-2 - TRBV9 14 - CASSVGQAGSGYTF TGTGCCAGCAGCGTTGGGCAGGCTGGGTCGGGCTACACCTTC
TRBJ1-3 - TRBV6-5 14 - CASRKSQFGNTIYF TGTGCCAGCCGCAAATCCCAGTTCGGGAACACCATATATTTT
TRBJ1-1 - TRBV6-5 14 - CASRRQSLETEAFF TGTGCCAGCAGGCGACAGTCCCTGGAAACTGAAGCTTTCTTT
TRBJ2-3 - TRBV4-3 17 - CASSQDRQGGGTDTQYF TGCGCCAGCAGCCAAGATAGGCAAGGGGGGGGCACAGATACGCAGTATTTT
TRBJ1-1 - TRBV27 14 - CASSPTDTNTEAFF TGTGCCAGCAGTCCGACGGACACGAACACTGAAGCTTTCTTT
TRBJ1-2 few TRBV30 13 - CAWNQRGGLGYTF TGTGCCTGGAATCAAAGAGGGGGTTTAGGCTACACCTTC
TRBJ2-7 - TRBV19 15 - CASTPTAGPAYEQYF TGTGCCAGTACCCCGACAGCCGGCCCGGCCTACGAGCAGTACTTC
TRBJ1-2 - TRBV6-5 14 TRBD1 CASSYWPRGQGYTF TGTGCCAGCAGTTACTGGCCCAGGGGGCAGGGCTACACCTTC
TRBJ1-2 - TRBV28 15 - CASSRLRRGGYGYTF TGTGCCAGCAGTCGACTCCGACGGGGGGGGTATGGCTACACCTTC
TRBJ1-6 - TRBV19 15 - CASSMGGQNNSPLHF TGTGCCAGTAGTATGGGCGGACAGAATAATTCACCCCTCCACTTT
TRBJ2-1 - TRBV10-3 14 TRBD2 CATRTSGRGDEQFF TGTGCCACACGGACTAGCGGGAGGGGGGATGAGCAGTTCTTC
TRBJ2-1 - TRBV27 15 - CASSFVPDSYNEQFF TGTGCCAGCAGTTTTGTCCCAGACTCCTACAATGAGCAGTTCTTC
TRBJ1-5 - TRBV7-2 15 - CASSSWTASNQPQHF TGTGCCAGCAGCTCCTGGACCGCTAGCAATCAGCCCCAGCATTTT
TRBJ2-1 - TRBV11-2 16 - CASSTWGRGEYNEQFF TGTGCCAGCAGCACCTGGGGGCGGGGAGAGTACAATGAGCAGTTCTTC
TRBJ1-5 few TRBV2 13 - CASSAAEGQPQHF TGTGCCAGCAGTGCCGCGGAGGGTCAGCCCCAGCATTTT
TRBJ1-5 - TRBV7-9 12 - CASSLADQPQHF TGTGCCAGCAGCTTAGCGGACCAGCCCCAGCATTTT
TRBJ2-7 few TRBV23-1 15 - CASSPPSTGSYEQYF TGCGCCAGCAGTCCGCCATCCACGGGTTCCTACGAGCAGTACTTC
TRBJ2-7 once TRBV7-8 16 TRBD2 CASSLGTSGNPYEQYF TGTGCCAGCAGCTTAGGGACTAGCGGGAACCCCTACGAGCAGTACTTC
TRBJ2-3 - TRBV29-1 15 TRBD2 CSVEDPSGVVDTQYF TGCAGCGTTGAAGATCCTAGCGGGGTGGTCGATACGCAGTATTTT
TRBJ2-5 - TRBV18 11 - CASSLGETQYF TGTGCCAGCTCACTTGGGGAGACCCAGTACTTC
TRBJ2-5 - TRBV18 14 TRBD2 CASSPREPGGTQYF TGTGCCAGCTCACCCCGCGAACCGGGGGGGACCCAGTACTTC
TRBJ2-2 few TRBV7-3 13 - CASSLSRTGELFF TGTGCCAGCAGCTTATCTCGCACCGGGGAGCTGTTTTTT
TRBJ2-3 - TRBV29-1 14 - CSVPDWGGTDTQYF TGCAGCGTACCCGACTGGGGGGGCACAGATACGCAGTATTTT
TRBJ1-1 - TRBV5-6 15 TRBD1 CASSPAGTGGTEAFF TGTGCCAGCAGCCCGGCGGGGACAGGGGGCACTGAAGCTTTCTTT
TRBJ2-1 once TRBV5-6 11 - CASGLEYEQFF TGTGCCAGCGGCTTAGAATACGAGCAGTTCTTC
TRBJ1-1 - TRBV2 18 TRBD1 CASRLYRDRGWGGTEAFF TGTGCCAGCAGACTATACCGGGACAGGGGATGGGGAGGCACTGAAGCTTTCTTT
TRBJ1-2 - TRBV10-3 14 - CAISVGQGPYGYTF TGTGCCATCAGTGTGGGGCAGGGCCCCTATGGCTACACCTTC
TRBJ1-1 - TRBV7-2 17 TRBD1 CASSLWGQGAGGTEAFF TGTGCCAGCAGCTTATGGGGACAGGGGGCAGGTGGGACTGAAGCTTTCTTT
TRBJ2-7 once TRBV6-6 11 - CASSGGYEQYF TGTGCCAGCAGTGGCGGCTACGAGCAGTACTTC
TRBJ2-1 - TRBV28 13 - CASRGGYYNEQFF TGTGCCAGCAGGGGTGGGTACTACAATGAGCAGTTCTTC
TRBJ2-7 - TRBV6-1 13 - CASSEDEDYEQYF TGTGCCAGCAGTGAGGACGAGGACTACGAGCAGTACTTC
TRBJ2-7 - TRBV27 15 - CASSSPGLPPYEQYF TGTGCCAGCAGTTCCCCGGGCCTTCCTCCCTACGAGCAGTACTTC
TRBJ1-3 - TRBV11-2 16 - CASSLGAGASGNTIYF TGTGCCAGCAGCCTGGGGGCAGGGGCTTCTGGAAACACCATATATTTT